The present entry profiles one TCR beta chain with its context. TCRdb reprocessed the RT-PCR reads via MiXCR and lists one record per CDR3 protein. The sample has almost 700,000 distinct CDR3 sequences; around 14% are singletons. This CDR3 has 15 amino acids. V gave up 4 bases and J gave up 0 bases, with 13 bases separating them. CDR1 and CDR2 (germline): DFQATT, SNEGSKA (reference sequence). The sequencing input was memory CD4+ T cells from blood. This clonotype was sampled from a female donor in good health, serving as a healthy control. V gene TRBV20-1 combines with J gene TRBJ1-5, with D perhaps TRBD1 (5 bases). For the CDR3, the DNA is TGCAGTGCTAAAGAGGGGTCGGATAGCAATCAGCCCCAGCATTTT. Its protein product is CSAKEGSDSNQPQHF.